The sequence of this TCR beta chain was determined in a study of cytomegalovirus exposure and HLA in healthy donors. Study-level findings and limits: Associated with cytomegalovirus, according to the listing, were about 160 TCR beta chains.

The ends lost 4 bases at V and 2 bases at J; junction bases unmatched: 3. Germline V CDR1 and CDR2: SNHLY, FYNNEI. The CDR3 is 14 amino acids. Clones were read by immunoSEQ multiplex PCR, and TCRdb kept only the in-frame ones, dropping some. This table has 200,000 to 250,000 clones, roughly 87% appearing once. A note on this clone: As yet, its antigen is unknown.

While the first cohort had around 700 subjects, the donors belonged to the separate validation cohort of 120 subjects. The origin of this receptor is a man between 18 and 29 years old in good health and CMV-seropositive. The rearrangement uses TRBV2 and TRBJ2-7, with 9 positions matching TRBD1. Sample: PBMCs. CDR3: CASSGTGVPYEQYF. Here the CDR3 DNA reads TGTGCCAGCAGTGGGACAGGGGTCCCCTACGAGCAGTACTTC.